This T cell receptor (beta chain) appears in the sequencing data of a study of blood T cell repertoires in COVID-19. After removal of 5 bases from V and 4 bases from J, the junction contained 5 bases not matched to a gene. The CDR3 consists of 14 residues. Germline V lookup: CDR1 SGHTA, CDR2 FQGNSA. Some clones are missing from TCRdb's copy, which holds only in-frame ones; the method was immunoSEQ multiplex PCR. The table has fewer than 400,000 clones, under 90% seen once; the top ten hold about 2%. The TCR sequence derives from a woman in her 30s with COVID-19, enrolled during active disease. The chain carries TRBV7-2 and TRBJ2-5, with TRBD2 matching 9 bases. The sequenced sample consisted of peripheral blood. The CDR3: CASSTRAGGETQYF. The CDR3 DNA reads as TGTGCCAGCAGCACACGAGCGGGGGGAGAGACCCAGTACTTC.